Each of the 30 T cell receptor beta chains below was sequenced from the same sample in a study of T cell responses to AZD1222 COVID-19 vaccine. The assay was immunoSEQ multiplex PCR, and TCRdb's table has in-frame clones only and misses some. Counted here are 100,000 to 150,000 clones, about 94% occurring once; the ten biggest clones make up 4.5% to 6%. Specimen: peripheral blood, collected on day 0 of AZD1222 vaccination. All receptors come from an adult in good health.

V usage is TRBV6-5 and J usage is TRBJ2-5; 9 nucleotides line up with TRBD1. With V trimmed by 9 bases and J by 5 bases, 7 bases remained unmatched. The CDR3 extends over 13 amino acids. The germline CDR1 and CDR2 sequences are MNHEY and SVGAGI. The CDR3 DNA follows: TGTGCCAGTGGACAGGGGTCGGTCGAGACCCAGTACTTC. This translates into CASGQGSVETQYF.

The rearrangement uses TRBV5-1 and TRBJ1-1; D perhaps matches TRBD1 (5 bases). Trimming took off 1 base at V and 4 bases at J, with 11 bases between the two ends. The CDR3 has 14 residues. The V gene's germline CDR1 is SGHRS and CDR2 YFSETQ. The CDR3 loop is CASSLSPGSTEAFF. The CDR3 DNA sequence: TGCGCCAGCAGCTTGTCCCCAGGGAGCACTGAAGCTTTCTTT.

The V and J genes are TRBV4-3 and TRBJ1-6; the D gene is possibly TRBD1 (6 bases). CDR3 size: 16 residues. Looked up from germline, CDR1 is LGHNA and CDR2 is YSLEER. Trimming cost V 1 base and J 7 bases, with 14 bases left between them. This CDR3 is CASSQARQAGNSPLHF. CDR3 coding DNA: TGCGCCAGCAGCCAAGCCCGACAGGCGGGGAATTCACCCCTCCACTTT.

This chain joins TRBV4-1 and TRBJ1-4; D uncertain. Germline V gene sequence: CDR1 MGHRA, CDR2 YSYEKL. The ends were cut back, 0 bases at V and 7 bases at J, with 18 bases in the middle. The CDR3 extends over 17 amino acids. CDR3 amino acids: CASSQDSPMISGEKLFF. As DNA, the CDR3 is TGCGCCAGCAGCCAAGATTCCCCCATGATTTCGGGTGAAAAACTGTTTTTT.

The DNA for the CDR3 is TGTGCCTGGAGGGTGGGGCACACTGAAGCTTTCTTT. Amino acid sequence: CAWRVGHTEAFF. The chain carries TRBV30 and TRBJ1-1, with a weak D call TRBD1 (5 bases). The length of the CDR3 is 12 residues. V was cut by 3 bases and J by 3 bases, with 8 bases left in between. CDR1 is GTSNPN and CDR2 is SVGIG in the germline V gene (reference sequence).

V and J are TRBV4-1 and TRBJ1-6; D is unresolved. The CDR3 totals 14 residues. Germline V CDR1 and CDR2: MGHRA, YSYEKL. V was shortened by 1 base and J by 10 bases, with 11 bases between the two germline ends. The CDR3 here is CASSQVSQVSPLHF. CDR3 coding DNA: TGCGCCAGCAGCCAAGTGTCCCAGGTCTCACCCCTCCACTTT.

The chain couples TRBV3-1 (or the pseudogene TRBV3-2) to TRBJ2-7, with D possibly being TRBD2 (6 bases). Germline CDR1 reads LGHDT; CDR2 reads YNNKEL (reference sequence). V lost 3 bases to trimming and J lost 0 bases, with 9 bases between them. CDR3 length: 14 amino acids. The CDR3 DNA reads TGTGCCAGCAGCCATGGAGGGTTCTCCTACGAGCAGTACTTC. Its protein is CASSHGGFSYEQYF.

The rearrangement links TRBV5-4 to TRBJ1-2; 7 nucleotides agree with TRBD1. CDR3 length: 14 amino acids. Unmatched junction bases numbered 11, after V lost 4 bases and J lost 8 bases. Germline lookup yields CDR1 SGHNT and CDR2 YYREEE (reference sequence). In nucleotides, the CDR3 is TGTGCCAGCAGCCGTGACAGGGACGCTGGCGGCTACACCTTC. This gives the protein CASSRDRDAGGYTF. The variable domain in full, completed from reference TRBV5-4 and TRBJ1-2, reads ETGVTQSPTHLIKTRGQQVTLRCSSQSGHNTVSWYQQALGQGPQFIFQYYREEENGRGNFPPRFSGLQFPNYSSELNVNALELDDSALYLCASSRDRDAGGYTFGSGTRLTVV.

The CDR3 coding sequence is TGTGCCAGCAGATTAGGACAGGGATCGGAAAAACTGTTTTTT. Its protein is CASRLGQGSEKLFF. The J gene is TRBJ1-4, the V gene TRBV6-5, with 8 bases matching TRBD1. The CDR3 is 14 amino acids. Germline CDR1 MNHEY, CDR2 SVGAGI. Losses at the gene ends were 6 bases for V and 8 bases for J; bases not matched to a gene: 8.

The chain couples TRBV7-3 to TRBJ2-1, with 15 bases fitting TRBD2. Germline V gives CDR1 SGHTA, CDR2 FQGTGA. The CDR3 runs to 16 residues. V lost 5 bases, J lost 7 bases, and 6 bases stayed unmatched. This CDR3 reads CASSRPGLAGGNEQFF. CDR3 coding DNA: TGTGCCAGCAGCCGACCGGGACTAGCGGGGGGAAATGAGCAGTTCTTC.

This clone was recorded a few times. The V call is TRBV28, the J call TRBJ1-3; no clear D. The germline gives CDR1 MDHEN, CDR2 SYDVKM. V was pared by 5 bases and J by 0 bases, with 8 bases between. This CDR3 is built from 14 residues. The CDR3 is CASSGRDSGNTIYF. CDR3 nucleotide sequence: TGTGCCAGCAGTGGACGGGACTCTGGAAACACCATATATTTT.

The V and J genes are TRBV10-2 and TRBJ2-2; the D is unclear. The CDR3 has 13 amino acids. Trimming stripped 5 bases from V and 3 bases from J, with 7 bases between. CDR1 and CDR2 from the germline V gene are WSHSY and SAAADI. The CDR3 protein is CASSWPDTGELFF. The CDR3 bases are TGCGCCAGCAGTTGGCCGGACACCGGGGAGCTGTTTTTT.

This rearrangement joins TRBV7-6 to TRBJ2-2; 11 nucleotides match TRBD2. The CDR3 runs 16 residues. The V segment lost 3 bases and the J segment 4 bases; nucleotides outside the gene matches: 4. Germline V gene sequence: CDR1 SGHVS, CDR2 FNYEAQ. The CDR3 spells CASSFPSGGSTGELFF. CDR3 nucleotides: TGTGCCAGCAGCTTCCCTAGCGGGGGGTCCACCGGGGAGCTGTTTTTT.

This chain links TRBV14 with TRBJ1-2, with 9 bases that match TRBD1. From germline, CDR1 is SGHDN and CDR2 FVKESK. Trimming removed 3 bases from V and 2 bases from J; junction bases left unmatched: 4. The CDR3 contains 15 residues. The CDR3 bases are TGTGCCAGCAGCCATAGGGACAGGGTAAACTATGGCTACACCTTC. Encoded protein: CASSHRDRVNYGYTF. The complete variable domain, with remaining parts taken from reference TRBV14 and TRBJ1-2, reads EAGVTQFPSHSVIEKGQTVTLRCDPISGHDNLYWYRRVMGKEIKFLLHFVKESKQDESGMPNNRFLAERTGGTYSTLKVQPAELEDSGVYFCASSHRDRVNYGYTFGSGTRLTVV.

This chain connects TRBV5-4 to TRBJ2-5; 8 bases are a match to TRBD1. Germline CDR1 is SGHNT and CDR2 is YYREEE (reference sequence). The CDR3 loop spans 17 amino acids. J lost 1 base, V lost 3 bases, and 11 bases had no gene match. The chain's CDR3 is CASSSPDRVEGQETQYF. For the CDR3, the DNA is TGTGCCAGCAGCTCCCCGGACAGGGTGGAGGGCCAAGAGACCCAGTACTTC.

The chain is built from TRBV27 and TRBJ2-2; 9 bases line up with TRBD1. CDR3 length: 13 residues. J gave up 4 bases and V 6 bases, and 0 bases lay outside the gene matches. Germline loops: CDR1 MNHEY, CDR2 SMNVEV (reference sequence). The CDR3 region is CASRTGGTGELFF. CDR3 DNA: TGTGCCAGCAGGACAGGGGGCACCGGGGAGCTGTTTTTT.

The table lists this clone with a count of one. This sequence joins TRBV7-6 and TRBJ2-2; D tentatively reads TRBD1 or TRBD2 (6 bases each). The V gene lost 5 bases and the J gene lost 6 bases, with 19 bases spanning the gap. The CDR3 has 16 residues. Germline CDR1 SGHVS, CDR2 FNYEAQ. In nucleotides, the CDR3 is TGTGCCAGCAGCCCCTCCGGGGGCAGGGCGTCCGGGGAGCTGTTTTTT. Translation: CASSPSGGRASGELFF.

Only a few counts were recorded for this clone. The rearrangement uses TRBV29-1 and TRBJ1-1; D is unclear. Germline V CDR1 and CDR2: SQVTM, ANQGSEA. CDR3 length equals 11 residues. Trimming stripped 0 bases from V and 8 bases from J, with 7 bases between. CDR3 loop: CSVEESTEAFF. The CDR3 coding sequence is TGCAGCGTTGAAGAGTCCACCGAAGCTTTCTTT.

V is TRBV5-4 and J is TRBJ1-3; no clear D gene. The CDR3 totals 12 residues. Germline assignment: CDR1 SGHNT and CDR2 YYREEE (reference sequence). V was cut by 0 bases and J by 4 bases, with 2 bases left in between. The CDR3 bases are TGTGCCAGCAGCTTGGCAGGAAACACCATATATTTT. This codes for CASSLAGNTIYF.

DNA of the CDR3: TGTGCCAGCAGCTTAGTTTTCGCCTGGGAGAACACCGGGGAGCTGTTTTTT. This translates into CASSLVFAWENTGELFF. The chain recombines TRBV7-2 with TRBJ2-2; D uncertain. The CDR3 runs 17 residues. Trimming stripped 1 base from V and 1 base from J, with 13 bases between. CDR1 SGHTA and CDR2 FQGNSA come from the germline V gene.

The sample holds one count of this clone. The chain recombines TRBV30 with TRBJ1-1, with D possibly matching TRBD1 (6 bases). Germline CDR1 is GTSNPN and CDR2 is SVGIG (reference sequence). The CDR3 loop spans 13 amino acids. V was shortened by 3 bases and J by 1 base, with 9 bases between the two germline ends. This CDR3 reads CAWSYRANTEAFF. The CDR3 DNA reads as TGTGCCTGGAGCTACAGGGCGAACACTGAAGCTTTCTTT.

DNA for the CDR3: TGTGCCAGCAGCCCGACTAGAGGAGATACGCAGTATTTT. Its protein product is CASSPTRGDTQYF. The chain carries TRBV11-2 and TRBJ2-3, with D tentatively TRBD2 (6 bases). The V end was cut by 5 bases, the J end by 5 bases, with 11 bases between. This CDR3 contains 13 residues. The germline V gene encodes CDR1 SGHAT and CDR2 FQNNGV.

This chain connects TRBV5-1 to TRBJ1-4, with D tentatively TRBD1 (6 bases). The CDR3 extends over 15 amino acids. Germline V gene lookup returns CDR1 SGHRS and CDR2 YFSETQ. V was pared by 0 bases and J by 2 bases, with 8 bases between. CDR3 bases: TGCGCCAGCAGCTTGGGTAGGGGGACTAATGAAAAACTGTTTTTT. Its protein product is CASSLGRGTNEKLFF.

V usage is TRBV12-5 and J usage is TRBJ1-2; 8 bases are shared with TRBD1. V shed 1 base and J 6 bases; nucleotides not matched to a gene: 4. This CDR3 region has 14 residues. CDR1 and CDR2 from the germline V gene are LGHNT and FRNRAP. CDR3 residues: CASGLGTGFHGYTF. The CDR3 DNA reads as TGTGCTAGTGGTTTGGGGACAGGGTTCCATGGCTACACCTTC.

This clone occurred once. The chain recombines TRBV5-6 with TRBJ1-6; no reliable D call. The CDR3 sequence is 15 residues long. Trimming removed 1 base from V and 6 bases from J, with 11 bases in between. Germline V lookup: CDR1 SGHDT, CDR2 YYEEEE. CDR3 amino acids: CASSLLLIFNSPLHF. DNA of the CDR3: TGTGCCAGCAGCTTGCTCTTAATCTTTAATTCACCCCTCCACTTT.

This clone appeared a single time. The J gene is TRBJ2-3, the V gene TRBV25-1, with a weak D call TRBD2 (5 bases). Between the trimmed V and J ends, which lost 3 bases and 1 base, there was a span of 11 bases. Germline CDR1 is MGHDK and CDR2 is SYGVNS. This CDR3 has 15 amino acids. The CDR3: CASSDGVSRTDTQYF. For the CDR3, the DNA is TGTGCCAGCAGTGACGGGGTAAGCCGCACAGATACGCAGTATTTT.

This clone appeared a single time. The CDR3 region has the DNA TGTGCCAGCAAGAGAGCGGGAGGGCCTCATGAGCAGTTCTTC. Its protein product is CASKRAGGPHEQFF. The chain is built from TRBV13 and TRBJ2-1; TRBD2 matches at 10 bases. Germline loops: CDR1 PRHDT, CDR2 FYEKMQ (reference sequence). CDR3 length: 14 amino acids. The V gene end was trimmed by 7 bases and the J gene end by 8 bases; junction bases not matched to a gene: 8.

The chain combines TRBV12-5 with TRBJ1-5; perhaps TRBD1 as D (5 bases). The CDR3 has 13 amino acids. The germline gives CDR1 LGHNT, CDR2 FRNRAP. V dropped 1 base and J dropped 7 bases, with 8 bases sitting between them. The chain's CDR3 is CASGLATEQPQHF. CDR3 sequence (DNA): TGTGCTAGTGGTTTGGCGACAGAACAGCCCCAGCATTTT.

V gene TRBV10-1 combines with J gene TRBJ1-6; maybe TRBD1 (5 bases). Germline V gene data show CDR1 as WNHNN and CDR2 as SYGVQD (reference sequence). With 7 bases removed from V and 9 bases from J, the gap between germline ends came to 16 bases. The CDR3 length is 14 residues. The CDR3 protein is CASKPGRGFSPLHF. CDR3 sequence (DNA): TGCGCCAGCAAGCCAGGGAGAGGGTTTTCACCCCTCCACTTT.

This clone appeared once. CDR3 sequence (DNA): TGTGCCACCGGGGGGACAGCACTGAACACTGAAGCTTTCTTT. Its translation: CATGGTALNTEAFF. The genes are TRBV15 and TRBJ1-1; TRBD1 agrees at 7 bases. The CDR3 covers 14 residues. Germline-derived CDR1 and CDR2 are LNHNV and YYDKDF (reference sequence). V was pared by 8 bases and J by 0 bases, with 6 bases of the junction left unmatched.